The T cell receptor (beta chain) under discussion was sequenced for a study of blood T cell repertoires in COVID-19. Assay: immunoSEQ multiplex PCR; the TCRdb copy retains only in-frame clones and omits some. Of around 30,000 clones listed, approximately 90% are singletons. The CDR3 extends over 16 amino acids. V lost 2 bases, J lost 10 bases, and 6 bases stayed unmatched. The germline gives CDR1 SGHAT, CDR2 FQNNGV. This TCR was sampled from a human donor in a cohort sampled during active COVID-19. V usage is TRBV11-2 and J usage is TRBJ2-1; 15 positions match TRBD2. Sequences were obtained from peripheral blood. CDR3 amino acids: CASSLRTSGGVWEQFF. The CDR3 coding sequence is TGTGCCAGCAGCTTACGGACTAGCGGGGGGGTATGGGAGCAGTTCTTC.